The entry below gives a single T cell receptor beta chain sequence along with its context. Its cognate antigen is unknown. This table comes from immunoSEQ multiplex PCR, and its TCRdb copy is limited to in-frame clones, with some not included. The sample shows approximately 210,000 clones, around 88% of them seen only once. This specimen belongs to a study of cytomegalovirus exposure and HLA in healthy donors. Whole-study context: The same platform used for the 650 to 700 first-cohort repertoires was also used for the approximately 120 validation repertoires, as a later analysis reported.

From germline, CDR1 is SEHNR and CDR2 FQNEAQ (reference sequence). V lost 6 bases, J lost 4 bases, and 16 bases lay in between. The CDR3 extends over 15 amino acids. Findings and limits, study-wide: CMV antigen specificity was confirmed in vitro for three CMV-associated chains. Cytomegalovirus status, reportedly, was diagnosed with high specificity and sensitivity by the classifier. Researchers catalogued about 160 TCR beta chains as cytomegalovirus-associated.

Specimen: PBMCs. The receptor was derived from a woman younger than 35 in good health and CMV-seronegative. The chain employs TRBV7-9 and TRBJ2-4, with D possibly matching TRBD1 (6 bases). In nucleotides, the CDR3 is TGTGCCAGCAGTTCATCTACAGGGCGTAAAAACATTCAGTACTTC. Protein: CASSSSTGRKNIQYF.